One T cell receptor beta chain is described in this entry. Its antigen remains unidentified. This record belongs to a study of cytomegalovirus exposure and HLA in healthy donors. Points from the study as a whole: Analysis performed later found approximately 17,000 TCR beta sequences associated with HLA alleles at 0.05 false discovery rate. Earlier analysis yielded a pattern in which most TCR beta V segments were productive about 87% or about 30% of the time.

The primer mix had 60 Vbeta and 13 Jbeta primers. Method: immunoSEQ multiplex PCR; TCRdb's copy keeps in-frame clones and lacks some. The sample includes fewer than 250,000 clones, 80% to 90% of them seen just once. The length of the CDR3 is 14 residues. CDR1 is SGHKS and CDR2 is YYEKEE in the germline V gene (reference sequence). Trimming took off 2 bases at V and 7 bases at J, with 13 bases between the two ends. Samples came from healthy bone marrow donors. The chain couples TRBV5-5 to TRBJ1-5; tentative D call: TRBD1 (5 bases). Source material: PBMCs. This clonotype was sampled from a man aged 40-55 years in good health and CMV-seropositive. In nucleotides, the CDR3 is TGTGCCAGCAGCTTCGGGGGGGTCGGACAGCCCCAGCATTTT. As protein: CASSFGGVGQPQHF.